Following are 8 T cell receptor beta chains from one sample sequenced in a study of blood T cell repertoires in COVID-19. Assay used: immunoSEQ multiplex PCR; TCRdb lists only in-frame clones, some missing. The sample includes 180,000 or so clones, 65% to 85% of them seen just once. Source material: PBMCs or T cells enriched from blood (not recorded which). These receptors were obtained from a woman aged 55-69 years who had recovered from COVID-19.

The chain recombines TRBV10-2 with TRBJ1-1; a weak D match, TRBD1 (6 bases). Germline CDR1 reads WSHSY; CDR2 reads SAAADI. The CDR3 has 13 amino acids. Trimming cost V 5 bases and J 6 bases, with 13 bases left between them. This chain's CDR3 is CASSNARTAEAFF. DNA of the CDR3: TGCGCCAGCAGTAACGCGCGGACAGCTGAAGCTTTCTTT.

The V gene is TRBV28, the J gene TRBJ1-5; D might be TRBD1 (5 bases). V was clipped by 6 bases and J by 5 bases, with 14 bases between them. Germline V CDR1 and CDR2: MDHEN, SYDVKM. The CDR3 has 14 amino acids. This CDR3 is CASSESVGDQPQHF. The CDR3 DNA is TGTGCCAGCAGCGAGTCCGTAGGGGATCAGCCCCAGCATTTT.

The V and J genes are TRBV7-9 and TRBJ1-5; D perhaps matches TRBD1 (5 bases). Trimming cost V 5 bases and J 15 bases, with 20 bases left between them. Germline V CDR1 and CDR2: SEHNR, FQNEAQ (reference sequence). This CDR3 is 13 amino acids long. The CDR3 protein is CASSGSGTRLPHF. The CDR3 DNA is TGTGCCAGCAGCGGGTCCGGGACTCGGCTCCCGCATTTT.

The CDR3 is CASSLSGSSYNEQFF. In DNA, the CDR3 is TGTGCCAGCAGCTTATCGGGGAGCTCCTACAATGAGCAGTTCTTC. This sequence joins TRBV11-3 and TRBJ2-1; D possibly corresponds to TRBD2 (5 bases). The CDR3 is 15 amino acids. CDR1 SGHNT and CDR2 YENEEA come from the germline V gene. V was shortened by 2 bases and J by 0 bases, with 8 bases between the two germline ends.

CDR3 sequence: CASQAPSSYEQYF. CDR3 DNA: TGCGCCAGCCAGGCCCCGAGCTCCTACGAGCAGTACTTC. The chain employs TRBV5-1 and TRBJ2-7; no firm D call. The V gene's germline CDR1 is SGHRS and CDR2 YFSETQ. The CDR3 covers 13 residues. Trimming removed 7 bases at V and 0 bases at J, with 11 bases between.

The V call is TRBV27, the J call TRBJ2-2, with no clear D. CDR1 and CDR2 (germline): MNHEY, SMNVEV (reference sequence). CDR3 length equals 13 residues. Trimming removed 5 bases from V and 4 bases from J, with 8 bases in between. The CDR3 sequence is CASSAFSTGELFF. The DNA for the CDR3 is TGTGCCAGCAGTGCGTTTTCCACCGGGGAGCTGTTTTTT.

The V gene is TRBV28, the J gene TRBJ1-2; no firm D call. The CDR3 length is 12 residues. Germline V gene data show CDR1 as MDHEN and CDR2 as SYDVKM. CDR3 region: CERDVPNYGYTF. The CDR3 DNA is TGTGAGCGGGATGTCCCTAACTATGGCTACACCTTC.

The CDR3 here is CAIMDQGDNSPLHF. In DNA form, the CDR3 reads TGTGCCATCATGGACCAGGGGGATAATTCACCCCTCCACTTT. The chain joins TRBV10-3 to TRBJ1-6; the match to TRBD1 covers 7 bases. Per the germline V gene, CDR1 is ENHRY and CDR2 is SYGVKD. The length of the CDR3 is 14 residues. V lost 7 bases, J lost 5 bases, and 5 bases stayed unmatched.